These 27 T cell receptor beta chains originate from one sample sequenced in a study of control samples from healthy donors and cancer patients. Repertoires were generated with immunoSEQ multiplex PCR, while TCRdb's copy carries only in-frame clones and drops some. The table has roughly 120,000 clones, roughly 90% seen once. Sequences were obtained from blood. These receptors were taken from a man aged 50-60 years in good health.

V usage is TRBV19 and J usage is TRBJ2-7, with D possibly TRBD1 on 6 matching bases. The germline V gene has CDR1 LNHDA and CDR2 SQIVND (reference sequence). Trimming stripped 3 bases from V and 5 bases from J, with 17 bases between. The CDR3 extends over 15 amino acids. For the CDR3, the DNA is TGTGCCAGTAGTATCTCGGTGTACAGGGTGGACGAGCAGTACTTC. It codes for CASSISVYRVDEQYF. Looking up the rest from reference TRBV19 and TRBJ2-7 gives the full variable domain: DGGITQSPKYLFRKEGQNVTLSCEQNLNHDAMYWYRQDPGQGLRLIYYSQIVNDFQKGDIAEGYSVSREKKESFPLTVTSAQKNPTAFYLCASSISVYRVDEQYFGPGTRLTVT.

V is TRBV27 and J is TRBJ2-1; D possibly corresponds to TRBD1 (5 bases). The germline gives CDR1 MNHEY, CDR2 SMNVEV (reference sequence). Trimming took 5 bases from V and 8 from J, leaving 7 bases between them. CDR3 length equals 11 residues. CDR3 loop: CASSKQDEQFF. The CDR3 DNA follows: TGTGCCAGCAGTAAACAGGATGAGCAGTTCTTC.

The J gene is TRBJ2-7, the V gene TRBV27; D ambiguous. V was cut by 4 bases and J by 4 bases, with 5 bases left in between. The CDR3 has 11 amino acids. From germline, CDR1 is MNHEY and CDR2 SMNVEV (reference sequence). The CDR3 loop is CASSYGYEQYF. CDR3 DNA sequence: TGTGCCAGCAGTTATGGGTACGAGCAGTACTTC.

This sequence joins TRBV18 and TRBJ1-2, with a tentative D call TRBD1 (5 bases). Per germline, CDR1 KGHSH and CDR2 LQKENI. CDR3 size: 15 residues. V was cut by 5 bases and J by 0 bases, with 13 bases left in between. The CDR3 sequence is CASSTAGGANYGYTF. CDR3 nucleotide sequence: TGTGCCAGCTCAACCGCGGGGGGGGCTAACTATGGCTACACCTTC.

The J gene is TRBJ1-6, the V gene TRBV10-1, with D perhaps matching TRBD1 (5 bases). The CDR3 totals 14 residues. Between the trimmed V and J ends, which lost 4 bases and 8 bases, there was a span of 12 bases. CDR1 is WNHNN and CDR2 is SYGVQD in the germline V gene (reference sequence). The CDR3 nucleotides are TGCGCCAGCAGTGGAAAAGGGACGGATTCACCCCTCCACTTT. Translating gives CASSGKGTDSPLHF.

The chain links TRBV12-3 or TRBV12-4 to TRBJ2-7; TRBD1 matches at 7 bases. The length of the CDR3 is 13 residues. The trim removed 5 bases at V and 4 bases at J, leaving 5 bases unmatched. CDR3 protein: CASSTGELYEQYF. CDR3 DNA sequence: TGTGCCAGCAGTACAGGGGAGCTTTACGAGCAGTACTTC.

The V and J genes are TRBV10-3 and TRBJ1-2; D is unresolved. Looked up from germline, CDR1 is ENHRY and CDR2 is SYGVKD. V gave up 7 bases and J gave up 3 bases, with 24 bases separating them. There are 17 residues in the CDR3. The CDR3 bases are TGTGCCATCACCCGAGAGACTAGAGCATATGGCGACTATGGCTACACCTTC. It encodes CAITRETRAYGDYGYTF.

V gene TRBV7-2 combines with J gene TRBJ2-2; D is uncertain. The germline CDR1 and CDR2 sequences are SGHTA and FQGNSA. The CDR3 is 14 amino acids. Trimming took 5 bases from V and 3 from J, leaving 10 bases between them. CDR3 DNA: TGTGCCAGCAGCCTGGCGCGTCACACCGGGGAGCTGTTTTTT. The encoded protein is CASSLARHTGELFF.

The chain joins TRBV7-2 to TRBJ2-3; 13 nucleotides line up with TRBD2. There are 14 residues in the CDR3. Germline lookup yields CDR1 SGHTA and CDR2 FQGNSA. The V and J ends lost 5 bases and 6 bases, in that order; junction bases with no gene match: 2. The CDR3 sequence: CASSQGLAGDTQYF. In nucleotides, the CDR3 is TGTGCCAGCAGCCAGGGACTAGCGGGGGATACGCAGTATTTT. The entire variable domain, with the rest obtained from reference TRBV7-2 and TRBJ2-3, is as follows: GAGVSQSPSNKVTEKGKDVELRCDPISGHTALYWYRQSLGQGLEFLIYFQGNSAPDKSGLPSDRFSAERTGGSVSTLTIQRTQQEDSAVYLCASSQGLAGDTQYFGPGTRLTVL.

This chain's CDR3 is CASSRGGSGANVLTF. CDR3 bases: TGTGCCAGCAGTAGGGGGGGATCTGGGGCCAACGTCCTGACTTTC. The chain employs TRBV6-5 and TRBJ2-6; the D gene is possibly TRBD2 (7 bases). CDR1 and CDR2 (germline): MNHEY, SVGAGI. CDR3 length: 15 amino acids. V lost 5 bases and J 1 base, leaving 9 bases between the germline ends.

V is TRBV30 and J is TRBJ1-1; no reliable D call. CDR3 length: 13 residues. The V gene lost 2 bases and the J gene lost 2 bases, with 9 bases spanning the gap. The V gene's germline CDR1 is GTSNPN and CDR2 SVGIG (reference sequence). The CDR3 is CAWSPTANTEAFF. In DNA, the CDR3 is TGTGCCTGGAGTCCAACAGCAAACACTGAAGCTTTCTTT.

The chain recombines TRBV18 with TRBJ1-1, with D possibly matching TRBD1 (5 bases). CDR1 and CDR2 (germline): KGHSH, LQKENI. Trimming cost V 3 bases and J 6 bases, with 8 bases left between them. The CDR3 loop spans 12 amino acids. The CDR3 DNA reads TGTGCCAGCTCACCCAGGGCCGCTGAAGCTTTCTTT. Translated, it gives CASSPRAAEAFF. The full variable domain, in which reference TRBV18 and TRBJ1-1 provide the parts outside the CDR3, is NAGVMQNPRHLVRRRGQEARLRCSPMKGHSHVYWYRQLPEEGLKFMVYLQKENIIDESGMPKERFSAEFPKEGPSILRIQQVVRGDSAAYFCASSPRAAEAFFGQGTRLTVV.

This clone was counted a single time. The chain couples TRBV6-2 or TRBV6-3 to TRBJ1-5; TRBD1 matches at 10 bases. The J segment lost 4 bases and the V segment lost 0 bases, leaving 3 bases of the junction unmatched. CDR3 length: 16 amino acids. CDR1 and CDR2 (germline): MNHEY, SVGEGT. The CDR3 nucleotides read TGTGCCAGCAGTTACTCGAGGGACAGGGGTAATCAGCCCCAGCATTTT. It translates to CASSYSRDRGNQPQHF.

The J gene is TRBJ1-1, the V gene TRBV11-2; D not resolved. CDR3 length equals 14 residues. V lost 10 bases to trimming and J lost 1 base, with 16 bases between them. CDR1 is SGHAT and CDR2 is FQNNGV in the germline V gene. CDR3 DNA sequence: TGTGCCACCTCCTTGGAGGCGGAGAACACTGAAGCTTTCTTT. It encodes CATSLEAENTEAFF.

The CDR3 is CASSYEAGVTYEQYF. DNA for the CDR3: TGTGCCAGCAGTTACGAGGCAGGCGTCACCTACGAGCAGTACTTC. The rearrangement joins TRBV6-6 to TRBJ2-7; D is unclear. Per the germline V gene, CDR1 is MNHNY and CDR2 is SVGAGI (reference sequence). V was shortened by 2 bases and J by 2 bases, with 13 bases between the two germline ends. The length of the CDR3 is 15 residues.

This chain joins TRBV7-2 and TRBJ1-4, with a possible D match to TRBD1 (6 bases). Deletions cut 1 base from V and 7 bases from J, with 13 bases between. Germline CDR1 SGHTA, CDR2 FQGNSA. This CDR3 spans 15 amino acids. CDR3 loop: CASSLVGGWSEKLFF. For the CDR3, the DNA is TGTGCCAGCAGCTTAGTCGGGGGCTGGAGTGAAAAACTGTTTTTT.

The chain uses TRBV30 and TRBJ2-7; a weak D match, TRBD1 (6 bases). V was trimmed by 3 bases and J by 9 bases, leaving 18 bases between them. Germline V gene lookup returns CDR1 GTSNPN and CDR2 SVGIG (reference sequence). This CDR3 spans 13 amino acids. The CDR3 here is CAWRLTGFQGQYF. The CDR3 DNA follows: TGTGCCTGGAGACTTACAGGGTTTCAAGGGCAGTACTTC.

This rearrangement joins TRBV30 to TRBJ1-6; D not certain. This CDR3 spans 12 amino acids. Germline V lookup: CDR1 GTSNPN, CDR2 SVGIG (reference sequence). Deletions cut 1 base from V and 7 bases from J, with 5 bases between. CDR3 DNA sequence: TGTGCCTGGAGTGATACCAATTCACCCCTCCACTTT. Translated: CAWSDTNSPLHF.

The gene calls are TRBV6-6 and TRBJ1-5; 8 bases align to TRBD1. This CDR3 is 15 amino acids long. The ends lost 6 bases at V and 3 bases at J; junction bases unmatched: 7. Germline V gene sequence: CDR1 MNHNY, CDR2 SVGAGI (reference sequence). The CDR3 DNA is TGTGCCAGCAGACCCCCAGGGGGCAACAATCAGCCCCAGCATTTT. Amino acids: CASRPPGGNNQPQHF.

V and J are TRBV4-3 and TRBJ1-5; D may be TRBD1 (5 bases). The CDR3 sequence is 15 residues long. Germline V lookup: CDR1 LGHNA, CDR2 YSLEER. The V and J ends lost 1 base and 4 bases respectively, with 11 bases between them. CDR3 in amino acids: CASSQAVKGNQPQHF. In DNA, the CDR3 is TGCGCCAGCAGCCAAGCGGTGAAGGGGAATCAGCCCCAGCATTTT.

The J gene is TRBJ1-1, the V gene TRBV7-8, with no clear D. The germline V gene has CDR1 SGHVS and CDR2 FQNEAQ. Between the trimmed V and J ends, which lost 3 bases and 4 bases, there was a span of 12 bases. CDR3 length: 14 residues. The CDR3 coding sequence is TGTGCCAGCAGCTTCGCGGGCCGGATCACTGAAGCTTTCTTT. It is translated as CASSFAGRITEAFF.

The chain combines TRBV3-1 (or the pseudogene TRBV3-2) with TRBJ1-1; D uncertain. V lost 1 base, J lost 2 bases, and 8 bases lay in between. This CDR3 comprises 14 residues. From germline, CDR1 is LGHDT and CDR2 YNNKEL (reference sequence). Here the CDR3 reads CASSQVDTNTEAFF. Written as DNA, the CDR3 is TGTGCCAGCAGCCAAGTGGATACAAACACTGAAGCTTTCTTT.

The rearrangement joins TRBV27 to TRBJ2-7, with D perhaps TRBD1 (6 bases). Germline assignment: CDR1 MNHEY and CDR2 SMNVEV (reference sequence). Trimming stripped 0 bases from V and 2 bases from J, with 14 bases between. The CDR3 extends over 16 amino acids. CDR3 region: CASSLSLWQGTYEQYF. CDR3 nucleotide sequence: TGTGCCAGCAGTTTATCTCTATGGCAGGGGACCTACGAGCAGTACTTC.

This clone was counted only a few times. The rearrangement links TRBV20-1 to TRBJ2-5, with D unclear. The V end lost 3 bases, the J end lost 5 bases, and 16 bases lay between the germline ends. The germline gives CDR1 DFQATT, CDR2 SNEGSKA (reference sequence). This CDR3 has 14 residues. CDR3 region: CSASRPERSETQYF. Written as DNA, the CDR3 is TGCAGTGCTAGTCGGCCTGAACGGTCGGAGACCCAGTACTTC.

The chain combines TRBV19 with TRBJ1-5; D gene ambiguous. Germline V lookup: CDR1 LNHDA, CDR2 SQIVND (reference sequence). The germline V and J ends were trimmed by 3 bases and 0 bases, with 18 bases remaining between them. This CDR3 contains 18 residues. In DNA form, the CDR3 reads TGTGCCAGTAGTATGAGCAACCTCCCTGCTTATAGCAATCAGCCCCAGCATTTT. Translated, it gives CASSMSNLPAYSNQPQHF.

The chain couples TRBV6-2 or TRBV6-3 to TRBJ1-6; D unresolved. This CDR3 is 14 amino acids long. Trimming removed 5 bases at V and 7 bases at J, with 12 bases between. Germline V gives CDR1 MNHEY, CDR2 SVGEGT. DNA of the CDR3: TGTGCCAGCAGTCCGTTGAGCCCAAATTCACCCCTCCACTTT. Amino acids: CASSPLSPNSPLHF.

V and J are TRBV6-5 and TRBJ1-6; weak D call: TRBD1 (5 bases). The CDR3 covers 14 residues. V lost 7 bases and J 7 bases, leaving 14 bases between the germline ends. The germline gives CDR1 MNHEY, CDR2 SVGAGI. The CDR3 coding sequence is TGTGCCAGCAAGTCCGGGACCTCGAATTCACCCCTCCACTTT. It translates to CASKSGTSNSPLHF.